The present T cell receptor beta chain was sequenced within a study of T cells after posttransplantation cyclophosphamide. The study, taken as a whole, reports: Donor CD8+ memory clones often dominated recipient blood repertoires at later times. TRB overlap between skin or GI tissue T cells and blood was limited. Recipient CMV seropositivity and CMV reactivation strongly tracked TRB clonality.

The table came from immunoSEQ multiplex PCR; TCRdb's copy has only in-frame clones and leaves some out. Recorded here are some 23,000 clones, with no singletons, and the ten leading clones hold 1.5% to 2%. This clone came up many times. The antigen is undetermined. A marrow graft followed busulfan-fludarabine conditioning, with cyclophosphamide on days +3 and +4. Germline CDR1 LNHDA, CDR2 SQIVND (reference sequence). The J segment lost 2 bases and the V segment lost 3 bases, leaving 7 bases of the junction unmatched. The CDR3 covers 16 residues. The chain recombines TRBV19 with TRBJ2-7; 10 bases fit TRBD2. Sequences were derived from PBMCs, sampled after allogeneic stem cell transplant with posttransplant cyclophosphamide. The clonotype comes from a male patient in his late teens or twenties who received an allogeneic stem cell transplant from a related donor, was CMV-positive, and had no GVHD. Some T cells may be provided by the graft donor. The CDR3: CASSITRTSGTYEQYF. In nucleotides, the CDR3 is TGTGCCAGTAGTATCACTCGGACTAGCGGTACCTACGAGCAGTACTTC. Full variable domain (remainder filled in from reference TRBV19 and TRBJ2-7): DGGITQSPKYLFRKEGQNVTLSCEQNLNHDAMYWYRQDPGQGLRLIYYSQIVNDFQKGDIAEGYSVSREKKESFPLTVTSAQKNPTAFYLCASSITRTSGTYEQYFGPGTRLTVT.